This T cell receptor beta chain was sequenced for a study of T-cell reconstitution after alpha-beta-depleted transplantation in children. Unique molecular identifiers tagged the TCRbeta library. TCRdb ran MiXCR on the PCR reads and lists one entry per CDR3 protein. The table has about 370,000 distinct CDR3 sequences, around 21% seen once. This clonotype was detected many times. Germline assignment: CDR1 SQVTM and CDR2 ANQGSEA. The V end lost 4 bases, the J end lost 0 bases, and 8 bases lay between the germline ends. The CDR3 consists of 13 residues. This TCR was sampled from a human donor who donated a stem cell graft to a child with acute myeloid leukemia. This chain links TRBV29-1 with TRBJ2-3; D is ambiguous. Sample: PBMCs from the stem cell graft donor, taken from the stem cell graft. The CDR3 is CSVGRASTDTQYF. The CDR3 nucleotides read TGCAGCGTTGGAAGAGCTAGCACAGATACGCAGTATTTT.